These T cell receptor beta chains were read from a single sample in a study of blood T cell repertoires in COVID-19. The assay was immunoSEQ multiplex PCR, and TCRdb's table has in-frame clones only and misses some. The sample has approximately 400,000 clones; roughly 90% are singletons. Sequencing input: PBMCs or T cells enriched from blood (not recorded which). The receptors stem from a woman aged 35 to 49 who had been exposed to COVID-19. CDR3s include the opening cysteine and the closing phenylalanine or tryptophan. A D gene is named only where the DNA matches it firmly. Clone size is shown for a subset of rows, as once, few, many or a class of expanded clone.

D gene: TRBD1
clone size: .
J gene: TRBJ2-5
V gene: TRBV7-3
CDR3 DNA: TGTGCCAGCAGCTTAACCCCGACAGGGGGCGCGGAGACCCAGTACTTC
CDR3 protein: CASSLTPTGGAETQYF

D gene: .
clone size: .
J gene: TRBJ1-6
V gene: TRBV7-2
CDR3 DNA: TGTGCCAGCAGCACGAGGGGGGGGCGGGATTCACCCCTCCACTTT
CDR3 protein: CASSTRGGRDSPLHF

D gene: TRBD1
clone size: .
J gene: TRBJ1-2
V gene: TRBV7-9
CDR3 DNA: TGTGCCAGCAGCTTAGCAGGCTGGACAGGGGGAGGCTACACCTTC
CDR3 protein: CASSLAGWTGGGYTF

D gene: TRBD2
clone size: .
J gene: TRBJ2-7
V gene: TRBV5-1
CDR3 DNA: TGCGCCAGCAGCGTGAGACTAGCGGAGAGCTCCTACGAGCAGTACTTC
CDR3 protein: CASSVRLAESSYEQYF

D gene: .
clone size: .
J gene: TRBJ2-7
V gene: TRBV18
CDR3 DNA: TGTGCCAGCTCACCACGGGCAGGGGCCGGCGGCTACGAGCAGTACTTC
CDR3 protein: CASSPRAGAGGYEQYF

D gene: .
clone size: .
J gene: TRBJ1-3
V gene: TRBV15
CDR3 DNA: TGTGCCACCAGCAGCACGGCTGGAAACACCATATATTTT
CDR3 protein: CATSSTAGNTIYF

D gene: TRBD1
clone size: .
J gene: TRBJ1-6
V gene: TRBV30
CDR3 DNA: TGTGCCTGGAGTTCCGGGACAGAGGGTTCACCCCTCCACTTT
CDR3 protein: CAWSSGTEGSPLHF

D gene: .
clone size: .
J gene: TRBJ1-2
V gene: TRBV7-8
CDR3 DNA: TGTGCCAGCAGCTCAAGGGCAGGAGGAAACTATGGCTACACCTTC
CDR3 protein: CASSSRAGGNYGYTF

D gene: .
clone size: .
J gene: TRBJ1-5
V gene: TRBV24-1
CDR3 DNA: TGTGCCACCAGAGAAACGGCGGGCCAGCCCCAGCATTTT
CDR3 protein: CATRETAGQPQHF

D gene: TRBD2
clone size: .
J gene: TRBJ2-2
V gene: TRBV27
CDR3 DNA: TGTGCCAGCAGTGAGCGGGGTCGGACCGGGGAGCTGTTTTTT
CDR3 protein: CASSERGRTGELFF

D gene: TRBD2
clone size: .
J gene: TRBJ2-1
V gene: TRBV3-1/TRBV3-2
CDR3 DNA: TGTGCCAGCAGCCAATTGCCTAGCGGGGGGTTGTCCAATGAGCAGTTCTTC
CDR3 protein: CASSQLPSGGLSNEQFF

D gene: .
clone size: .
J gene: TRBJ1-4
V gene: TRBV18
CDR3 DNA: TGTGCCAGCTCACGCAGGGATCTGGGAAAACTGTTTTTT
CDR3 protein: CASSRRDLGKLFF

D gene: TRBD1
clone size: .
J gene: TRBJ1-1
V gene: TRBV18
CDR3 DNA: TGTGCCAGCTCCGAAGGTGGGACAGGGCTTGGCGCTGAAGCTTTCTTT
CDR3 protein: CASSEGGTGLGAEAFF

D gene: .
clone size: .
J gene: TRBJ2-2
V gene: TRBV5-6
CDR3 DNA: TGTGCCAGCAGCTCACTCGACAGAGACACCGGGGAGCTGTTTTTT
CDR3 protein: CASSSLDRDTGELFF

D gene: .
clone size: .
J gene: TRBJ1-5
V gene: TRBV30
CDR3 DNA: TGTGCCTGGAGTGCGGGGGAGCGTAGCAATCAGCCCCAGCATTTT
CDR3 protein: CAWSAGERSNQPQHF

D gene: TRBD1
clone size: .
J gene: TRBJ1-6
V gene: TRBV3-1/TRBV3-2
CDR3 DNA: TGTGCCAGCAGCCAAGTAGGGACAGGGAGTTCACCCCTCCACTTT
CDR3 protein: CASSQVGTGSSPLHF

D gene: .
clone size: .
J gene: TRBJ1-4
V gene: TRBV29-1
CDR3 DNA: TGCAGCGCCACCCCGGCCACAGGGCGGGAAAAACTGTTTTTT
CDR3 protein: CSATPATGREKLFF

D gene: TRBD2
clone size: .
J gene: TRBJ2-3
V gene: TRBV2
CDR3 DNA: TGTGCCAGCAGGGGACTAGCGGGTGCAGATACGCAGTATTTT
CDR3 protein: CASRGLAGADTQYF

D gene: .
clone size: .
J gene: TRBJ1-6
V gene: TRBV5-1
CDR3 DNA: TGCGCCAGCAGCTTGGATGCGACAGGCGTTTCTACACCCCTCCACTTT
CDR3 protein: CASSLDATGVSTPLHF

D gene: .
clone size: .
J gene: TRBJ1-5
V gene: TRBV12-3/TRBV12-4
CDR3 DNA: TGTGCCAGCACGAGGAGCAATCAGCCCCAGCATTTT
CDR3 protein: CASTRSNQPQHF

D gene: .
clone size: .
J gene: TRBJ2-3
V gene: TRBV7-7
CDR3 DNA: TGTGCTAGCAGCCTCAGAGGGGGAGTGGATACGCAGTATTTT
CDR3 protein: CASSLRGGVDTQYF

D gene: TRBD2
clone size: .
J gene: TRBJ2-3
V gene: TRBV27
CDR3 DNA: TGTGCCAGCAGACCAGCGGGGGGCCTGGTTGCGCAGTATTTT
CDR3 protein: CASRPAGGLVAQYF

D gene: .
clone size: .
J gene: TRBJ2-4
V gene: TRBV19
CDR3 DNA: TGTGCCAGAGGGAGAAGATTAGCCAAAAACATTCAGTACTTC
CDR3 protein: CARGRRLAKNIQYF

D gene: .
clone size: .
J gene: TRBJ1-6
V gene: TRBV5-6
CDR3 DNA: TGTGCCAGCAGGCGACACGGGAGCTCCTATAATTCACCCCTCCACTTT
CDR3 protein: CASRRHGSSYNSPLHF

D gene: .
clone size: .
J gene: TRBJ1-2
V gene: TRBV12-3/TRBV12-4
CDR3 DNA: TGTGCCAGCAGCCCGGGGGTCCGCTACACCTTC
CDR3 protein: CASSPGVRYTF

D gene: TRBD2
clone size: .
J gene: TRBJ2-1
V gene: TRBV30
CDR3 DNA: TGTGCCTGGAGTACCACCTTTACCCGGGGGGGCCGCCGGTCCTACAATGAGCAGTTCTTC
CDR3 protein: CAWSTTFTRGGRRSYNEQFF

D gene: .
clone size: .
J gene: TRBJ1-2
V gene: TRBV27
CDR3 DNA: TGTGCCAGCAGTCACGCTTCGGTAGCCGGGTTGTCTGGCTACACCTTC
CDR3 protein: CASSHASVAGLSGYTF

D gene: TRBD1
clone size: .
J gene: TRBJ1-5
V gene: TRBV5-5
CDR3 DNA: TGTGCCAGCAGCTCGGGACAGGGAGGCAATCAGCCCCAGCATTTT
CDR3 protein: CASSSGQGGNQPQHF

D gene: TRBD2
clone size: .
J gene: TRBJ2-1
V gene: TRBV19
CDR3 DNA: TGTGCCAGTAGTATGGTACTAGCGGGAGCCCATGAGCAGTTCTTC
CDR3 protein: CASSMVLAGAHEQFF

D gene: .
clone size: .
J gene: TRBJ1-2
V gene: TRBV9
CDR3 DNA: .
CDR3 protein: CASSVAGGTSTF

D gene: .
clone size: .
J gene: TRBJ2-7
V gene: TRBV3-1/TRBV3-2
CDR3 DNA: TGTGCCAGCAGCCACGGCAGCGCATCCTACGAGCAGTACTTC
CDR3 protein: CASSHGSASYEQYF

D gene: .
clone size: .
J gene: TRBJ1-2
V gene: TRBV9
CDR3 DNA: TGTGCCAGCGGCGGGGGCGGTGGCTACACCTTC
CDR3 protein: CASGGGGGYTF

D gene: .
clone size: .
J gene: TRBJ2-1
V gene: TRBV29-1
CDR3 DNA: TGCAGCGTTCGTTCCAGGAGGGACAATGAGCAGTTCTTC
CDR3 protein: CSVRSRRDNEQFF

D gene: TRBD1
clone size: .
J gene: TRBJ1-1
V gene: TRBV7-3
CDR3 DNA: TGTGCCAGCAGCCCGACAGGGTTGAACACTGAAGCTTTCTTT
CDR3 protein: CASSPTGLNTEAFF

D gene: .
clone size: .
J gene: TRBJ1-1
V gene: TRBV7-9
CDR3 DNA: TGTGCCAGCAGCTTAGGGGAGACAGGGAACACTGAAGCTTTCTTT
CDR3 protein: CASSLGETGNTEAFF

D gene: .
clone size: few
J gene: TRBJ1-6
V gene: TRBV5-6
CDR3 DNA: TGTGCCAGCAGCTTTGGCAGGCAAAATTCACCCCTCCACTTT
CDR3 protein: CASSFGRQNSPLHF

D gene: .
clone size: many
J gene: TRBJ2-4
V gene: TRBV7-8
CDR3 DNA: TGTGCCAGCAGCTTAGCTCACGCTTCGACAGGTCTAGGACCCAAAAACATTCAGTACTTC
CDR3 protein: CASSLAHASTGLGPKNIQYF

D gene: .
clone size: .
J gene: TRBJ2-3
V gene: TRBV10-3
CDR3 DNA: TGTGCCAGTACTAGCTCTAGCACAGATACGCAGTATTTT
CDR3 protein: CASTSSSTDTQYF

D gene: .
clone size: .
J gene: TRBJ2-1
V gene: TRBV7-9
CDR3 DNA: TGTGCCAGCAGCGAGAGAAATAGCAATGAGCAGTTCTTC
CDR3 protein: CASSERNSNEQFF

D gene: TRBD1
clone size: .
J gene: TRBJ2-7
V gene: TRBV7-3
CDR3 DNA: TGTGCCAGCAGCCGGGACAGGGGCTACGAGCAGTACTTC
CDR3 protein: CASSRDRGYEQYF

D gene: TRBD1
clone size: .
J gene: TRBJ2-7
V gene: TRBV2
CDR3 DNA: TGTGCCAGCAGGCGGGACAGGACATCCTACGAGCAGTACTTC
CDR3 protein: CASRRDRTSYEQYF

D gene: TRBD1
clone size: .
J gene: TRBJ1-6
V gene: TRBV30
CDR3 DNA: TGTGCCTGGAGTGTGGGGGGACAGTCCTATAATTCACCCCTCCACTTT
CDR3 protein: CAWSVGGQSYNSPLHF

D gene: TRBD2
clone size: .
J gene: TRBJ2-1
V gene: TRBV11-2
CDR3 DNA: TGTGCCAGCAGCTTAATTCGGGGGGAATACAATGAGCAGTTCTTC
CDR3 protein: CASSLIRGEYNEQFF

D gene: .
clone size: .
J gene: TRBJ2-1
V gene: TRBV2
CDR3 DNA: TGTGCCAGCAGTGGACTGGAGGGGATATACAATGAGCAGTTCTTC
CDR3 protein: CASSGLEGIYNEQFF

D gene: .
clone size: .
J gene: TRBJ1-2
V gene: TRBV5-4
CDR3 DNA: TGTGCCAGCAGCTTGTCTCTGACAGCCTCATATGGCTACACCTTC
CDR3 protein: CASSLSLTASYGYTF

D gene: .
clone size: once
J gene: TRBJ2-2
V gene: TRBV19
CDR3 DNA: TGTGCCAGTAGTAATGGCCTCCAGACCGGGGAGCTGTTTTTT
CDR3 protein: CASSNGLQTGELFF

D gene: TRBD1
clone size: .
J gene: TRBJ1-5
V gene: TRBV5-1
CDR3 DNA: TGCGCCAGCAGCTTGGGACAGGGGAAGCCCCAGCATTTT
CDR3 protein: CASSLGQGKPQHF

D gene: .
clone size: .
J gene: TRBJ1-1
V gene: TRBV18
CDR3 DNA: TGTGCCAGCTCACCCAACCGCGGGGGGACTGAAGCTTTCTTT
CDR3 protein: CASSPNRGGTEAFF

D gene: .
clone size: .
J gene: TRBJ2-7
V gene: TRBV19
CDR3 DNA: TGTGCCAGCAGTATGACGACTTCCCTAGGCGAGCAGTACTTC
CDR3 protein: CASSMTTSLGEQYF

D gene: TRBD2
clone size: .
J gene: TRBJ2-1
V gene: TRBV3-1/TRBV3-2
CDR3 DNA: TGTGCCAGCAGCCCTGGGACTAGCGGGACTCTCTATGAGCAGTTCTTC
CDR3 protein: CASSPGTSGTLYEQFF

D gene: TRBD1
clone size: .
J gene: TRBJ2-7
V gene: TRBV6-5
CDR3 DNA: TGTGCCAGCAGTACAACAGGGGGCTCCTACGAGCAGTACTTC
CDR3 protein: CASSTTGGSYEQYF

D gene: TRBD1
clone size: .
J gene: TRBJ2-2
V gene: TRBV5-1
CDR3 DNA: TGCGCCAGCCGGGCGACAGGGGCCAAGACCGGGGAGCTGTTTTTT
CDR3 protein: CASRATGAKTGELFF

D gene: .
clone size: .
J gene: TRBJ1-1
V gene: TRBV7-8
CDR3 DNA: TGTGCCAGCAGCCCGGGCACTGAAGCTTTCTTT
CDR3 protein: CASSPGTEAFF